The entry below describes one T cell receptor (beta chain). These data belong to a study of technical replicates of blood from four donors. Germline V gene data show CDR1 as SGHTA and CDR2 as FQGTGA. CDR3 length: 11 residues. Between the trimmed V and J ends, which lost 4 bases and 8 bases, there was a span of 3 bases. This table comes from immunoSEQ multiplex PCR, and its TCRdb copy is limited to in-frame clones, with some not included. The table includes some 80,000 clones, approximately 90% detected once. This chain joins TRBV7-3 and TRBJ2-6; no clear D gene. The source material was T cells isolated from PBMCs. This receptor was identified in a human donor in good health. The CDR3 loop reads CASSSTNVLTF. CDR3 sequence (DNA): TGTGCCAGCAGCTCCACCAACGTCCTGACTTTC.